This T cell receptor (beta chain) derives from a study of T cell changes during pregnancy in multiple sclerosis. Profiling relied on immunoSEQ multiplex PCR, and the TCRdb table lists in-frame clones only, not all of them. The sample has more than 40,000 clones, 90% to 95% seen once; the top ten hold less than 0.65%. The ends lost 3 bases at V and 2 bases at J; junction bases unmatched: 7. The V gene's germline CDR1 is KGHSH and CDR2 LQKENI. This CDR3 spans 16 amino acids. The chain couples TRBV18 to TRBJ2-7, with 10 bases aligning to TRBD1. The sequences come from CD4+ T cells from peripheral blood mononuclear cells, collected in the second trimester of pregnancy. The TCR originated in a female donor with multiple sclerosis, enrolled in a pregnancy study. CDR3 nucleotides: TGTGCCAGCTCACCTTTAGGGACAGGGGCGGCCTACGAGCAGTACTTC. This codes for CASSPLGTGAAYEQYF.